A selection of T cell receptor beta chains follows, all from one sample in a study of T cells expressing NK-cell markers. TCRdb reprocessed the 5' RACE reads; each CDR3 protein has one entry and no DNA is given. Its table lists 300,000 to 450,000 distinct CDR3 sequences. The material sequenced was blood T cells: a sorted CD56 or NKG2C T cell subset, CD4+ or CD8+ T cells, or bulk PBMC T cells (not recorded which). The receptors stem from a man aged 18-70 years in good health. CDR3s include the opening cysteine and the closing phenylalanine or tryptophan.

CDR3aa: CASSWDRNQNEQFF; j_gene: TRBJ2-1; v_gene: TRBV27
CDR3aa: CASSYGTTGWQPQHF; j_gene: TRBJ1-5; v_gene: TRBV12-3/TRBV12-4
CDR3aa: CASSKGQRNTGELFF; j_gene: TRBJ2-2; v_gene: TRBV23-1
CDR3aa: CASSSGRVFSGANVLTF; j_gene: TRBJ2-6; v_gene: TRBV7-9
CDR3aa: CASSYPGQGAGEQYF; j_gene: TRBJ2-7; v_gene: TRBV6-5
CDR3aa: CASSFRLAGASHNEQFF; j_gene: TRBJ2-1; v_gene: TRBV7-9
CDR3aa: CASSPGTSGGQNIQYF; j_gene: TRBJ2-4; v_gene: TRBV7-2
CDR3aa: CASSSRVAGSYDTDTQYF; j_gene: TRBJ2-3; v_gene: TRBV5-5
CDR3aa: CASSEHPGTGNEKLFF; j_gene: TRBJ1-4; v_gene: TRBV6-1
CDR3aa: CASSLVLAGGRADTQYF; j_gene: TRBJ2-3; v_gene: TRBV3-1
CDR3aa: CASSLVSRGNEQFF; j_gene: TRBJ2-1; v_gene: TRBV7-8
CDR3aa: CASSQGQARTEQYF; j_gene: TRBJ2-7; v_gene: TRBV5-4
CDR3aa: CASSDYRVRGGYTF; j_gene: TRBJ1-2; v_gene: TRBV7-2
CDR3aa: CASTPFVGTQYF; j_gene: TRBJ2-3; v_gene: TRBV7-2
CDR3aa: CASVGGSGVSGYTF; j_gene: TRBJ1-2; v_gene: TRBV25-1
CDR3aa: CASSSQGSKVGEQYF; j_gene: TRBJ2-7; v_gene: TRBV28
CDR3aa: CASSQVPGLGGTTQYF; j_gene: TRBJ2-5; v_gene: TRBV2
CDR3aa: CASARWRANTGELFF; j_gene: TRBJ2-2; v_gene: TRBV12-5
CDR3aa: CASSPQGAGEAFF; j_gene: TRBJ1-1; v_gene: TRBV2
CDR3aa: CASTSAYGYTF; j_gene: TRBJ1-2; v_gene: TRBV6-6
CDR3aa: CASSQLTKETQYF; j_gene: TRBJ2-5; v_gene: TRBV13
CDR3aa: CASSEASGGPEKETQYF; j_gene: TRBJ2-5; v_gene: TRBV2
CDR3aa: CASSRITQTGRIEQFF; j_gene: TRBJ2-1; v_gene: TRBV11-2
CDR3aa: CASSPSGTSNSPLHF; j_gene: TRBJ1-6; v_gene: TRBV12-3/TRBV12-4
CDR3aa: CASSQDRWETQYF; j_gene: TRBJ2-5; v_gene: TRBV5-4
CDR3aa: CATSDLQRASDTGELFF; j_gene: TRBJ2-2; v_gene: TRBV24-1
CDR3aa: CASSSGEALGGELFF; j_gene: TRBJ2-2; v_gene: TRBV11-2
CDR3aa: CASRGFRQTNQPQHF; j_gene: TRBJ1-5; v_gene: TRBV2
CDR3aa: CASGIETNYGYTF; j_gene: TRBJ1-2; v_gene: TRBV12-5
CDR3aa: CSAPRTGQGIDTQYF; j_gene: TRBJ2-3; v_gene: TRBV20-1
CDR3aa: CASRGQMNTEAFF; j_gene: TRBJ1-1; v_gene: TRBV14
CDR3aa: CASSPPNPYNEQFF; j_gene: TRBJ2-1; v_gene: TRBV18
CDR3aa: CATLGQGWNSPLHF; j_gene: TRBJ1-6; v_gene: TRBV6-1
CDR3aa: CASSYSGSGAETQYF; j_gene: TRBJ2-5; v_gene: TRBV6-5
CDR3aa: CASSRQTRNYEQYF; j_gene: TRBJ2-7; v_gene: TRBV12-3/TRBV12-4
CDR3aa: CASSQGAGQAYEQYF; j_gene: TRBJ2-7; v_gene: TRBV4-2
CDR3aa: CASSVTSGYTGELFFF; j_gene: TRBJ2-2; v_gene: TRBV12-3/TRBV12-4
CDR3aa: CASQPGQGVSSEKLFF; j_gene: TRBJ1-4; v_gene: TRBV5-1
CDR3aa: CASSPLRTGSTDTQYF; j_gene: TRBJ2-3; v_gene: TRBV18
CDR3aa: CASSLLAGILTEAFF; j_gene: TRBJ1-1; v_gene: TRBV12-3/TRBV12-4
CDR3aa: CASSERYITPLHF; j_gene: TRBJ1-6; v_gene: TRBV6-1
CDR3aa: CASKGSRDTKNTEAFF; j_gene: TRBJ1-1; v_gene: TRBV5-1
CDR3aa: CASSRREPNTEAFF; j_gene: TRBJ1-1; v_gene: TRBV6-2/TRBV6-3
CDR3aa: CASSLGGGSSYNSPLHF; j_gene: TRBJ1-6; v_gene: TRBV7-2
CDR3aa: CASSPGGQKVYEQYF; j_gene: TRBJ2-7; v_gene: TRBV18
CDR3aa: CASSLFPPTGGEFEGYTF; j_gene: TRBJ1-2; v_gene: TRBV27
CDR3aa: CASSRRSGGDTYEQYF; j_gene: TRBJ2-7; v_gene: TRBV4-2
CDR3aa: CATSDLRKGTNTGELFF; j_gene: TRBJ2-2; v_gene: TRBV24-1
CDR3aa: CASRDRANTEAFF; j_gene: TRBJ1-1; v_gene: TRBV12-3/TRBV12-4
CDR3aa: CASSFKVGTPYGYTF; j_gene: TRBJ1-2; v_gene: TRBV7-2
CDR3aa: CSATAPTGVGNQPQHF; j_gene: TRBJ1-5; v_gene: TRBV20-1
CDR3aa: CASSFGTGDTGELFF; j_gene: TRBJ2-2; v_gene: TRBV7-8
CDR3aa: CASSPKVSSYNEQFF; j_gene: TRBJ2-1; v_gene: TRBV7-2
CDR3aa: CASTLGGSGYTF; j_gene: TRBJ1-2; v_gene: TRBV3-1
CDR3aa: CASGRGNRGEQFF; j_gene: TRBJ2-1; v_gene: TRBV25-1